Below, 15 T cell receptor beta chains from the same sample are listed, as sequenced in a study of regulatory T cells in long-lasting Graves disease. Described time point: newly diagnosed GD, antithyroid drugs for less than 3 months. The TCR library was made from RNA that had been extracted from PBMCs in TRIzol. Sequencing libraries for TCR beta were prepared with iRepertoire HTBI primers and Arm-PCR of CDR3 regions. Each CDR3 protein gets one entry after TCRdb re-called the multiplex PCR reads with MiXCR. The sample lists 350,000 to 500,000 distinct CDR3 sequences, roughly 15% occurring once. These data were likewise used in another study, on T cells in Graves' hyperthyroidism and ophthalmopathy.

The sequencing here drew on peripheral blood mononuclear cells (PBMCs), taken at new diagnosis, from a patient treated with antithyroid drugs. The origin of the receptors is a woman aged 18-30 years with Graves disease.

This chain links TRBV19 with TRBJ2-7; 8 nucleotides line up with TRBD1. The CDR3 runs to 15 residues. The ends lost 4 bases at V and 1 base at J; junction bases unmatched: 6. Germline-derived CDR1 and CDR2 are LNHDA and SQIVND (reference sequence). CDR3 in amino acids: CASSNPGQVSYEQYF. CDR3 DNA: TGTGCCAGTAGTAATCCGGGACAGGTATCCTACGAGCAGTACTTC.

The chain combines TRBV20-1 with TRBJ2-3, with D possibly being TRBD1 or TRBD2 (6 bases each). The CDR3 is 18 residues long. Germline V gives CDR1 DFQATT, CDR2 SNEGSKA (reference sequence). V dropped 5 bases and J dropped 6 bases, with 30 bases sitting between them. For the CDR3, the DNA is TGCAGTGCTGGGGCCGGGATGGGGGGCGCAATAGAAATTGATACGCAGTATTTT. Residues: CSAGAGMGGAIEIDTQYF.

To note about this clonotype: One base away lies a much larger clone, so this may be a sequencing read error. The chain employs TRBV30 and TRBJ2-1; D is unclear. The CDR3 contains 12 residues. Per the germline V gene, CDR1 is GTSNPN and CDR2 is SVGIG (reference sequence). The V gene lost 2 bases and the J gene lost 10 bases, with 12 bases spanning the gap. CDR3 DNA sequence: TGTGCCTGGAGTATCACAAGCTACGAGCAGTTCTTC. Protein: CAWSITSYEQFF.

At least ten counts were recorded for this clonotype. The chain recombines TRBV29-1 with TRBJ2-3, with 7 bases that match TRBD2. V gave up 2 bases and J gave up 4 bases; unmatched junction bases: 12. Germline V gene lookup returns CDR1 SQVTM and CDR2 ANQGSEA. The CDR3 has 16 residues. The DNA for the CDR3 is TGCAGCGTTGAAAGCCGGGGAGGGTCTCGGGCAGATACGCAGTATTTT. Translating gives CSVESRGGSRADTQYF.

This clonotype has a count of ten or more. The gene calls are TRBV7-2 and TRBJ2-3; 7 bases are shared with TRBD2. The CDR3 is made up of 14 amino acids. With 5 bases clipped from V and 3 bases from J, the junction kept 5 bases outside the gene matches. Germline values: CDR1 SGHTA, CDR2 FQGNSA. CDR3 DNA sequence: TGTGCCAGCAGCGGACTAGTCCAAACAGATACGCAGTATTTT. Translated: CASSGLVQTDTQYF. Complete variable domain (other parts from reference TRBV7-2 and TRBJ2-3): GAGVSQSPSNKVTEKGKDVELRCDPISGHTALYWYRQSLGQGLEFLIYFQGNSAPDKSGLPSDRFSAERTGGSVSTLTIQRTQQEDSAVYLCASSGLVQTDTQYFGPGTRLTVL.

V and J are TRBV28 and TRBJ1-4; 9 nucleotides agree with TRBD1. The germline gives CDR1 MDHEN, CDR2 SYDVKM. With 2 bases clipped from V and 7 bases from J, the junction kept 5 bases outside the gene matches. This CDR3 has 15 residues. CDR3: CASSLPQGAGEKLFF. The CDR3 DNA reads TGTGCCAGCAGTTTACCACAGGGGGCCGGTGAAAAACTGTTTTTT.

This clonotype was detected a few times. The chain carries TRBV12-3 or TRBV12-4 and TRBJ2-1; weak D call: TRBD1 (5 bases). The CDR3 is 14 residues long. Trimming took 7 bases from V and 9 from J, leaving 19 bases between them. The CDR3 DNA follows: TGTGCCAGCACTCTTGGGCCCTTCAGGGTTGAGCAGTTCTTC. Protein: CASTLGPFRVEQFF.

Many counts were recorded for this clonotype. The chain links TRBV18 to TRBJ1-1, with D possibly matching TRBD1 (6 bases). V lost 5 bases and J 4 bases, leaving 14 bases between the germline ends. The CDR3 spans 14 residues. Per the germline V gene, CDR1 is KGHSH and CDR2 is LQKENI. The CDR3 DNA sequence: TGTGCCAGCTCAAGGACAGTAGAAGGCACTGAAGCTTTCTTT. This encodes CASSRTVEGTEAFF.

The chain joins TRBV5-1 to TRBJ1-5; no firm D call. The CDR3 loop spans 13 amino acids. V dropped 5 bases and J dropped 5 bases, with 11 bases sitting between them. The germline gives CDR1 SGHRS, CDR2 YFSETQ. The CDR3 spells CASREGLDQPQHF. The DNA of the CDR3 is TGCGCCAGCAGAGAAGGCCTCGATCAGCCCCAGCATTTT.

This clonotype was detected a few times. The CDR3 region has the DNA TGTGCCAGCAGTCAAACCGCGGGAGACTTCTTGGTCGAGCAGTACTTC. Translating it yields CASSQTAGDFLVEQYF. The chain couples TRBV9 to TRBJ2-7, with 7 bases matching TRBD2. The germline V gene has CDR1 SGDLS and CDR2 YYNGEE. The CDR3 is 16 residues long. V lost 5 bases and J lost 6; bases outside the gene matches: 17.

The chain joins TRBV27 to TRBJ2-3, with TRBD2 matching 14 bases. Germline CDR1 is MNHEY and CDR2 is SMNVEV (reference sequence). The CDR3 length is 17 residues. The trim removed 4 bases at V and 6 bases at J, leaving 9 bases unmatched. CDR3 amino acids: CASSSGLAGEGRDTQYF. The CDR3 coding sequence is TGTGCCAGCAGTTCGGGACTAGCGGGAGAGGGGCGGGATACGCAGTATTTT.

This clonotype was detected many times. The chain joins TRBV3-1 to TRBJ2-5, with TRBD1 matching over 9 bases. The J segment lost 7 bases and the V segment lost 5 bases, leaving 8 bases of the junction unmatched. This CDR3 region has 14 residues. Germline loops: CDR1 LGHDT, CDR2 YNNKEL (reference sequence). The CDR3 nucleotides are TGTGCCAGCAGCTTGGACAGGGGATTTGGGACCCAGTACTTC. It translates to CASSLDRGFGTQYF.

This clonotype has ten or more counts. The rearrangement uses TRBV11-2 and TRBJ2-1, with 9 bases lining up with TRBD2. CDR1 is SGHAT, CDR2 FQNNGV, per germline. The CDR3 covers 16 residues. V lost 4 bases to trimming and J lost 6 bases; unmatched junction nucleotides: 10. The CDR3, as DNA: TGTGCCAGCAGCTCGGGGACTAGCCTTTACTCCAATGAGCAGTTCTTC. This codes for CASSSGTSLYSNEQFF. The whole variable domain, remainder taken from reference TRBV11-2 and TRBJ2-1, is EAGVAQSPRYKIIEKRQSVAFWCNPISGHATLYWYQQILGQGPKLLIQFQNNGVVDDSQLPKDRFSAERLKGVDSTLKIQPAKLEDSAVYLCASSSGTSLYSNEQFFGPGTRLTVL.

This clonotype has at least ten counts. This chain connects TRBV12-3 or TRBV12-4 to TRBJ2-3; 10 bases map to TRBD2. The CDR3 is made up of 19 amino acids. Trimming at V came to 1 base and at J to 1 base, leaving 11 bases not matched to a gene. This chain's CDR3 is CASSLEVAGGRAGTDTQYF. The CDR3 nucleotides are TGTGCCAGCAGTTTAGAAGTAGCGGGAGGCCGTGCTGGCACAGATACGCAGTATTTT.

The J gene is TRBJ1-1, the V gene TRBV29-1, with D maybe TRBD1 (6 bases). V gave up 4 bases and J gave up 1 base, with 19 bases separating them. CDR3 length: 16 residues. Germline CDR1 is SQVTM and CDR2 is ANQGSEA. Here the CDR3 DNA reads TGCAGCGTTGGAGCTATTACCGGGACACCGAACACTGAAGCTTTCTTT. As protein: CSVGAITGTPNTEAFF.